This T cell receptor (beta chain) was retrieved from a study of T cell responses to AZD1222 COVID-19 vaccine. For this clone: Its antigen is not known.

The germline V gene has CDR1 SGHTS and CDR2 YDEGEE. Trimming removed 5 bases at V and 5 bases at J, with 26 bases between. This CDR3 region has 17 residues. Sequencing was performed with immunoSEQ multiplex PCR; in TCRdb, only in-frame clones are kept and a portion is missing. The table shows more than 100,000 clones, with approximately 86% occurring only once. Study outcomes and limitations: Researchers took repertoire samples only after the peak T cell response had come. White British people made up most donors, females outnumbered males, and clonal diversity was possibly underestimated. Following two doses of AZD1222, Spike-specific TCR breadth and depth rose. Recipients of AZD1222 seropositive at baseline numbered only 6 or 7.

This clonotype was obtained from an adult who received the AZD1222 COVID-19 vaccine. This chain connects TRBV5-8 to TRBJ2-7; D possibly corresponds to TRBD2 (6 bases). Sequenced material: peripheral blood, taken 28 days after the second AZD1222 dose. The CDR3 loop reads CASSPGRRGLLKDEQYF. The CDR3 DNA reads as TGTGCCAGCAGTCCCGGCAGGCGGGGACTTCTTAAGGACGAGCAGTACTTC.